The clone carrying this T cell receptor (beta chain) was seen many times. Its antigen remains unknown. Library preparation (for TCRbeta) was performed with unique molecular identifiers. TCRdb processed the PCR reads anew with MiXCR; each CDR3 protein has one entry. In the table there are about 300,000 distinct CDR3 sequences, nearly 8% of which are singletons. The germline CDR1 and CDR2 sequences are DFQATT and SNEGSKA (reference sequence). CDR3 length: 14 residues. Trimming took 6 bases from V and 5 from J; bases not matched to a gene: 10. This entry belongs to a study of T-cell reconstitution after alpha-beta-depleted transplantation in children. Study-wide results and caveats: The authors attributed T-cell counts and diversity one year after transplant mostly to newly produced T cells.

The sequences come from peripheral blood, collected 360 days after TCRalphabeta/CD19-depleted stem cell transplant. V gene TRBV20-1 combines with J gene TRBJ2-7; 10 bases map to TRBD1. The sequence came from a female patient aged 2 to 10 who had a stem cell transplant for Fanconi anemia, so the T cells may come from the graft donor. CDR3 amino acids: CSAATGDRGHEQYF. CDR3 coding DNA: TGCAGTGCGGCAACCGGGGACAGGGGACACGAGCAGTACTTC.